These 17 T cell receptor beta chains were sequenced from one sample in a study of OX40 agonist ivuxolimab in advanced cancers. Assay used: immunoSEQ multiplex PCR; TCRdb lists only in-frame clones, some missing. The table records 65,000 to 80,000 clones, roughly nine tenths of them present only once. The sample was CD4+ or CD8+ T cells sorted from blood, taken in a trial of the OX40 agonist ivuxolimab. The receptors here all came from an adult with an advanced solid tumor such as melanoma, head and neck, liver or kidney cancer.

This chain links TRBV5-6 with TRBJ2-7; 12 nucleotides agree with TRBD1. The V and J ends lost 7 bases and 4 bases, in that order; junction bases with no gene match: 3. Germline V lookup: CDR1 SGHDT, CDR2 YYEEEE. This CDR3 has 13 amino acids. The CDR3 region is CASSGQGAYEQYF. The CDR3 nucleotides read TGTGCCAGCTCGGGACAGGGGGCTTACGAGCAGTACTTC. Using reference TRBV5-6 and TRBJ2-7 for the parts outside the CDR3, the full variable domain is DAGVTQSPTHLIKTRGQQVTLRCSPKSGHDTVSWYQQALGQGPQFIFQYYEEEERQRGNFPDRFSGHQFPNYSSELNVNALLLGDSALYLCASSGQGAYEQYFGPGTRLTVT.

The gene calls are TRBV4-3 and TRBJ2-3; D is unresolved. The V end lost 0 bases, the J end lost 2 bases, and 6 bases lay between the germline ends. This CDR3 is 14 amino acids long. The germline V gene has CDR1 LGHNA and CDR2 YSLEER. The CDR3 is CASSQDGDTDTQYF. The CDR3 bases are TGCGCCAGCAGCCAAGACGGCGACACAGATACGCAGTATTTT.

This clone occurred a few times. Here the CDR3 DNA reads TGTGCCAGCAGCCGGGCGCAGGGTCGTTCCGCTTTCTTT. This sequence encodes CASSRAQGRSAFF. V gene TRBV11-3 combines with J gene TRBJ1-1; the D gene is possibly TRBD1 (5 bases). This CDR3 comprises 13 residues. Germline loops: CDR1 SGHNT, CDR2 YENEEA. V was cut by 5 bases and J by 11 bases, with 18 bases left in between.

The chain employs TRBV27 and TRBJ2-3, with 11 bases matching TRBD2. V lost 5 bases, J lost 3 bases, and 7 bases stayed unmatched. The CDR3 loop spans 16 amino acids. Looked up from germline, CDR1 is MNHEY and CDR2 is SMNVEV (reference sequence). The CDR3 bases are TGTGCCAGCAGTCTACTTCTAGCGGGAGGTACAGATACGCAGTATTTT. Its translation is CASSLLLAGGTDTQYF.

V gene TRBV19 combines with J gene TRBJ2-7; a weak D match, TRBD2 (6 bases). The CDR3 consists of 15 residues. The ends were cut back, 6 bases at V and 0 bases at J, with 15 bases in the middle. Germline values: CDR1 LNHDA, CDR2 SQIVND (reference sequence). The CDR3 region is CASRASARSSYEQYF. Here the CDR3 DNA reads TGTGCCAGTAGGGCTAGCGCCAGGAGCTCCTACGAGCAGTACTTC.

CDR3 DNA sequence: TGTGCCAGCAGTGATCCGAGTTATGAGCAGTTCTTC. Its protein is CASSDPSYEQFF. The V gene is TRBV2, the J gene TRBJ2-1; D ambiguous. Per germline, CDR1 SNHLY and CDR2 FYNNEI. The CDR3 is made up of 12 amino acids. V lost 3 bases, J lost 8 bases, and 8 bases lay in between. The whole variable domain, filled in from reference TRBV2 and TRBJ2-1, reads EPEVTQTPSHQVTQMGQEVILRCVPISNHLYFYWYRQILGQKVEFLVSFYNNEISEKSEIFDDQFSVERPDGSNFTLKIRSTKLEDSAMYFCASSDPSYEQFFGPGTRLTVL.

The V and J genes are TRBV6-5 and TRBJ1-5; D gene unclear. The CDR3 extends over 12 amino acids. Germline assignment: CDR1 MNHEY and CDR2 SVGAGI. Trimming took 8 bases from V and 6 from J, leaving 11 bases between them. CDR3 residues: CASGVWGQPQHF. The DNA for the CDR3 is TGTGCCAGCGGGGTGTGGGGTCAGCCCCAGCATTTT.

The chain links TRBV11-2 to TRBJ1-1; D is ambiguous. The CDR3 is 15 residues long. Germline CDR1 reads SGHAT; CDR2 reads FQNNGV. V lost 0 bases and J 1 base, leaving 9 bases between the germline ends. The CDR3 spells CASSLDLGWNTEAFF. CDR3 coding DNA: TGTGCCAGCAGCTTAGATCTTGGGTGGAACACTGAAGCTTTCTTT.

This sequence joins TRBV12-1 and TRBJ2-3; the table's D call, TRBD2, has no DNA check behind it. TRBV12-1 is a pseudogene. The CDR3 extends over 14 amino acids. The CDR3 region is CASNRTSGTDTQYF. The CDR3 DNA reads TGTGCCAGCAATAGGACTAGCGGGACAGATACGCAGTATTTT.

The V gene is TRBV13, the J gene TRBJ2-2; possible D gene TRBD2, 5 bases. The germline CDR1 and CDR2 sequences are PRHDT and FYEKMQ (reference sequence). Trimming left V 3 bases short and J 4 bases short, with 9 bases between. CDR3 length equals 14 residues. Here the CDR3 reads CASSLAGGTGELFF. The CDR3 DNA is TGTGCCAGCAGCTTGGCGGGTGGCACCGGGGAGCTGTTTTTT.

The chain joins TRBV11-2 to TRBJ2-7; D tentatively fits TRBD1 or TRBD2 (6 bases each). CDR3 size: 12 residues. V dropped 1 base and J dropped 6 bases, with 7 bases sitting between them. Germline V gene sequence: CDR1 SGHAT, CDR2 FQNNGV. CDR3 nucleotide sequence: TGTGCCAGCAGCTTAGGGGGGGCCGAGCAGTACTTC. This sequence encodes CASSLGGAEQYF.

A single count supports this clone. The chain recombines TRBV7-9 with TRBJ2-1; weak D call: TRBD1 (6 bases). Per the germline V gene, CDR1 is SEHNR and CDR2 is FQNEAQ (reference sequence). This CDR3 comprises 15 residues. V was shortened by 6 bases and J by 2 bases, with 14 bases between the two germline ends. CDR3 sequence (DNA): TGTGCCAGCAGTGAGGGGGTGGACCCCTACAATGAGCAGTTCTTC. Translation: CASSEGVDPYNEQFF. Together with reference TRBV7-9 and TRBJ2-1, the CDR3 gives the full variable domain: DTGVSQNPRHKITKRGQNVTFRCDPISEHNRLYWYRQTLGQGPEFLTYFQNEAQLEKSRLLSDRFSAERPKGSFSTLEIQRTEQGDSAMYLCASSEGVDPYNEQFFGPGTRLTVL.

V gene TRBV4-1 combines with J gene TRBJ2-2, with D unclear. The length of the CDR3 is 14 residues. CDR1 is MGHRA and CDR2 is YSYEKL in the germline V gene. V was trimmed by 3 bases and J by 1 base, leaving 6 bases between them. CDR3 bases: TGCGCCAGCAGCCAGCGTCGGAACACCGGGGAGCTGTTTTTT. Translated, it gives CASSQRRNTGELFF.

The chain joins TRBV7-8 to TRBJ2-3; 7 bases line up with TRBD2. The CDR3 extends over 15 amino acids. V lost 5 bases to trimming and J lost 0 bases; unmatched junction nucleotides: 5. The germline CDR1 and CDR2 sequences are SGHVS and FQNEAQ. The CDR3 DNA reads TGTGCCAGCAGCCAGTCTAGCGGTAGCACAGATACGCAGTATTTT. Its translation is CASSQSSGSTDTQYF.

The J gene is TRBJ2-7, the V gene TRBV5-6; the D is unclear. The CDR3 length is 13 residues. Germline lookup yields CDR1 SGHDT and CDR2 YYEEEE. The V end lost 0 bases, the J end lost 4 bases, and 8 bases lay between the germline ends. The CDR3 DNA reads TGTGCCAGCAGCTTGGGACCACCATACGAGCAGTACTTC. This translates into CASSLGPPYEQYF.

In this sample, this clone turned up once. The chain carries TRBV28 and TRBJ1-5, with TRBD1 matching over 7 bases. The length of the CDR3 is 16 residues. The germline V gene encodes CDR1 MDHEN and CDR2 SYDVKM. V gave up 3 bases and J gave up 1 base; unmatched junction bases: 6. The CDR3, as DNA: TGTGCCAGCAGTTTGAAGGGGGCGGGGAGCAATCAGCCCCAGCATTTT. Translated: CASSLKGAGSNQPQHF.

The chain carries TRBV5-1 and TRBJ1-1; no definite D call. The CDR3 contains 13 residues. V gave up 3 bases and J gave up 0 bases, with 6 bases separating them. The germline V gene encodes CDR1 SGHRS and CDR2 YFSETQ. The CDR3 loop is CASSSGMNTEAFF. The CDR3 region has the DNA TGCGCCAGCAGCTCGGGCATGAACACTGAAGCTTTCTTT.